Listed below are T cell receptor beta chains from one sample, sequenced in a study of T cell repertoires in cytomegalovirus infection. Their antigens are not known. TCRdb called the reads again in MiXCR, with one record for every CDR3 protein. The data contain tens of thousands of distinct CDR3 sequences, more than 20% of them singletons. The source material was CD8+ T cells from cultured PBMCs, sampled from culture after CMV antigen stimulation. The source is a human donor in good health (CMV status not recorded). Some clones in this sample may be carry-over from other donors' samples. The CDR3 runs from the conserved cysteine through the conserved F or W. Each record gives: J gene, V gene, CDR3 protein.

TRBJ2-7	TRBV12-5	CASGLGRQSYEQYF
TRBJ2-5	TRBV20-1	CSARDLGTSEETQYF
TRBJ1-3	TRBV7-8	CASSWGTAGNTIYF
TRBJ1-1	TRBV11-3	CASSLGGIMNTEAFF
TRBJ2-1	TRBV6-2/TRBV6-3	CASSYSAGEGYNEQFF
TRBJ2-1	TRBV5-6	CASSLGLSGGDYNEQFF
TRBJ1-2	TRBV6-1	CASSEAGWQGFGYTF
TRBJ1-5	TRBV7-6	CASSPRGQGNQPQHF
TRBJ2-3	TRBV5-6	CASTLTTDSGTDTQYF
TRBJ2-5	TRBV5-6	CASSLVTETQYF
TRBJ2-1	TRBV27	CASSLPKAGARNEQFF
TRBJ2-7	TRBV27	CASSLGQGSYEQYF
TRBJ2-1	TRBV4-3	CASSQDRGGADEQFF
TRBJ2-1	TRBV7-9	CASSLGIEQFF
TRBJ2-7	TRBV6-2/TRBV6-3	CASSAGAPYEQYF
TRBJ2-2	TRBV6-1	CASSYLYTGELFF
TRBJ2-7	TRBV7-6	CASSSSGGPQEQYF
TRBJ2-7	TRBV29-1	CSVEGGTSGAYEQYF
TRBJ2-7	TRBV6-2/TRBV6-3	CASSYLARADYEQYF
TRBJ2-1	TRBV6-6	CASSLAGEGSYNEQFF
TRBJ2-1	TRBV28	CASSTRGQGYNEQFF
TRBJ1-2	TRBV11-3	CASSDSSAGQVHGYTF